The sequence of this T cell receptor beta chain was determined in a study of blood T cell repertoires in COVID-19. Germline loops: CDR1 SGHTA, CDR2 FQGTGA. The V gene lost 0 bases and the J gene lost 8 bases, with 14 bases spanning the gap. This CDR3 spans 15 amino acids. The method was immunoSEQ multiplex PCR; TCRdb's version includes in-frame clones alone and lacks a portion of them. The sample has 100,000 to 150,000 clones, around 90% seen once; the top ten hold approximately 2%. J is TRBJ2-1 and V is TRBV7-3, with D possibly being TRBD2 (5 bases). The sample was peripheral blood. The source is a man over 45 with COVID-19, enrolled during active disease. The CDR3 region has the DNA TGTGCCAGCAGCTTAACGCGGGCCGACGGCGATGAGCAGTTCTTC. It encodes CASSLTRADGDEQFF.